This T cell receptor (beta chain) is drawn from a study of cytomegalovirus exposure and HLA in healthy donors. In the study overall: Unique TCR beta sequences numbering approximately 120 million came from approximately 180 million T cells in an earlier analysis. Study observations and caveats: Both high specificity and high sensitivity reportedly marked the classifier's diagnosis of cytomegalovirus status.

Germline lookup yields CDR1 LNHDA and CDR2 SQIVND (reference sequence). The CDR3 spans 12 residues. The primer mix had 60 Vbeta and 13 Jbeta primers. Sequenced by immunoSEQ multiplex PCR; TCRdb stores in-frame clones only, minus some. The sample contains 45,000 to 65,000 clones, about 70% of which appear only once. Turning to this clone: The target antigen is unknown.

The material sequenced was PBMCs. The TCR sequence derives from a woman in her 50s in good health and CMV-seropositive. The chain joins TRBV19 to TRBJ2-1, with D tentatively TRBD2 (6 bases). DNA for the CDR3: TGTATGGGCCCTCTCTGGGGGGATGAGCAGTTCTTC. Amino acid sequence: CMGPLWGDEQFF.